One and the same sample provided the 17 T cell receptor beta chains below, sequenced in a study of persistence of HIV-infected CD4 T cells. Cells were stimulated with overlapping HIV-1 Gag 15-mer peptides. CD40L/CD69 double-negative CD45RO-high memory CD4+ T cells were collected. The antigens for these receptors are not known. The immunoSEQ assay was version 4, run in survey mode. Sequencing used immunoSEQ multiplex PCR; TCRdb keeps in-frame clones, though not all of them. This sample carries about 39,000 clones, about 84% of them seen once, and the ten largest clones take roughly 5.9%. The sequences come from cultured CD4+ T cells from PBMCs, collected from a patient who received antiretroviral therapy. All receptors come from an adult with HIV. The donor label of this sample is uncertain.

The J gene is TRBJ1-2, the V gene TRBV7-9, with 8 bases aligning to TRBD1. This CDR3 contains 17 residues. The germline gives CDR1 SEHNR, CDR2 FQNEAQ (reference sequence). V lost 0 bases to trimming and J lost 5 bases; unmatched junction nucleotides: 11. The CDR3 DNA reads TGTGCCAGCAGCTTAGCCGCCATACAGGGGGAGGGGTATGGCTACACCTTC. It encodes CASSLAAIQGEGYGYTF.

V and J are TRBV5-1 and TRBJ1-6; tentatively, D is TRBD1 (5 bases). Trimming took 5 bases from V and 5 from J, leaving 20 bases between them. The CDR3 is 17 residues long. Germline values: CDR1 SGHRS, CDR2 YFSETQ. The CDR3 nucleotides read TGCGCCAGCAGTCACGGAACAGGTGGCCAAGATAATTCACCCCTCCACTTT. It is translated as CASSHGTGGQDNSPLHF.

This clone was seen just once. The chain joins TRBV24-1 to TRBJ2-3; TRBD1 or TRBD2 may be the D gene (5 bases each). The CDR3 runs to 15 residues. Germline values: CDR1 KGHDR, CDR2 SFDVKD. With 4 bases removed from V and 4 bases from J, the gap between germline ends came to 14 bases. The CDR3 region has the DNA TGTGCCACCAGTGACCCAGATAGAGGGGCAGATACGCAGTATTTT. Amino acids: CATSDPDRGADTQYF.

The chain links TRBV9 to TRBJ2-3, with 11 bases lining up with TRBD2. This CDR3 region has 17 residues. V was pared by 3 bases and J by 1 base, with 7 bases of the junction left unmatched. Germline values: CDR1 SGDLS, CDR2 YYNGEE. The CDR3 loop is CASSGGSGGARTDTQYF. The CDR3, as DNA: TGTGCCAGCAGCGGAGGTAGCGGGGGGGCGCGCACAGATACGCAGTATTTT.

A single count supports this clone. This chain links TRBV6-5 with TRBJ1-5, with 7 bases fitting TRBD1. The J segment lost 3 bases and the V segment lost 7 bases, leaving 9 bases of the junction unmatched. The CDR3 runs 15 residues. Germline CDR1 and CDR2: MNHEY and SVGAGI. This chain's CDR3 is CASTITTGINQPQHF. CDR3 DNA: TGTGCCAGCACAATCACGACAGGGATCAATCAGCCCCAGCATTTT.

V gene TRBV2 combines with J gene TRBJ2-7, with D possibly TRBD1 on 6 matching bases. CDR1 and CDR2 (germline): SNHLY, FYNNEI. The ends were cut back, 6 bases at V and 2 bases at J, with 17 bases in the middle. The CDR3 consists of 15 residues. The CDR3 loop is CASRGAQRSAYEQYF. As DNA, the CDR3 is TGTGCCAGCAGGGGGGCCCAGCGGTCGGCCTACGAGCAGTACTTC. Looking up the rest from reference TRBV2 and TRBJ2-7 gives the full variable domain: EPEVTQTPSHQVTQMGQEVILRCVPISNHLYFYWYRQILGQKVEFLVSFYNNEISEKSEIFDDQFSVERPDGSNFTLKIRSTKLEDSAMYFCASRGAQRSAYEQYFGPGTRLTVT.

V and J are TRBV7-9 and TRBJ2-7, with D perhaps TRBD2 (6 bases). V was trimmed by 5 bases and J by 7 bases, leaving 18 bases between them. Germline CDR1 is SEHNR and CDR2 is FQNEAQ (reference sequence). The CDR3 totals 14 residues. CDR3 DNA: TGTGCCAGCAGCCCTGGGGGACTTGGGAGGGAGCAGTACTTC. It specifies CASSPGGLGREQYF.

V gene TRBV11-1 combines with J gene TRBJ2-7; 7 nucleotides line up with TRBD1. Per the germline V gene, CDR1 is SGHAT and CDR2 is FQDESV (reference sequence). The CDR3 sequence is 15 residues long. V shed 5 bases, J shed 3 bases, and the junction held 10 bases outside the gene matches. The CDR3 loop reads CASSHQTGPYYEQYF. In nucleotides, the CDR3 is TGTGCCAGCAGCCACCAGACAGGGCCATACTACGAGCAGTACTTC.

The chain's CDR3 is CATGFLPGPGPDGANVLTF. The CDR3 bases are TGTGCCACCGGGTTTCTTCCGGGACCTGGTCCCGATGGGGCCAACGTCCTGACTTTC. The rearrangement uses TRBV24-1 and TRBJ2-6; D tentatively reads TRBD1 or TRBD2 (5 bases each). Germline CDR1 and CDR2: KGHDR and SFDVKD. Trimming pared 9 bases from V and 3 bases from J, leaving 26 bases between. The CDR3 sequence is 19 residues long.

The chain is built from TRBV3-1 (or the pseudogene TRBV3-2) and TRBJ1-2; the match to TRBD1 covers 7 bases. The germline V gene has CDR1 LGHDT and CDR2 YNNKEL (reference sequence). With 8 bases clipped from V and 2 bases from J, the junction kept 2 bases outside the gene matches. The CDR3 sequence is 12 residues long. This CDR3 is CASGQANYGYTF. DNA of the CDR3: TGTGCCAGCGGACAGGCGAACTATGGCTACACCTTC.

CDR3 residues: CASKQGAREQYF. The CDR3 nucleotides read TGTGCCAGCAAGCAGGGGGCGCGAGAGCAGTACTTC. This sequence joins TRBV28 and TRBJ2-7, with 8 nucleotides matching TRBD1. Germline-derived CDR1 and CDR2 are MDHEN and SYDVKM. With 7 bases clipped from V and 7 bases from J, the junction kept 6 bases outside the gene matches. This CDR3 has 12 residues.

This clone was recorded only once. For the CDR3, the DNA is TGTGCCAGCAGCCCCTTAAGGGTCTACTCCTACAATGAGCAGTTCTTC. This translates into CASSPLRVYSYNEQFF. The chain carries TRBV11-2 and TRBJ2-1; D is unclear. Germline V gives CDR1 SGHAT, CDR2 FQNNGV. Trimming cost V 5 bases and J 0 bases, with 14 bases left between them. The CDR3 runs 16 residues.

CDR3 residues: CASKDYQNTGELFF. The CDR3 DNA is TGTGCCAGCAAAGACTACCAGAACACCGGGGAGCTGTTTTTT. This chain connects TRBV27 to TRBJ2-2; tentatively, D is TRBD2 (5 bases). With 7 bases removed from V and 1 base from J, the gap between germline ends came to 10 bases. From germline, CDR1 is MNHEY and CDR2 SMNVEV (reference sequence). The CDR3 totals 14 residues.

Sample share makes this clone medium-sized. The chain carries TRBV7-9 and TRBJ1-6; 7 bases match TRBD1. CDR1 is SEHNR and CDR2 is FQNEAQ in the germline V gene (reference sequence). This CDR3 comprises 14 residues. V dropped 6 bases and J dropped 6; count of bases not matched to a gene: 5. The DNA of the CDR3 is TGTGCCAGCAGTAGAGGGGGCTCTAATTCACCCCTCCACTTT. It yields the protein CASSRGGSNSPLHF.

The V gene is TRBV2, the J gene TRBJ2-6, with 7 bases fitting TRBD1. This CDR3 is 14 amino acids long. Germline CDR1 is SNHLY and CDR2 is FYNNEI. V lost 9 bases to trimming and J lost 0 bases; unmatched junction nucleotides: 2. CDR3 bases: TGTGCCAGTACAGGGGACTCTGGGGCCAACGTCCTGACTTTC. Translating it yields CASTGDSGANVLTF.

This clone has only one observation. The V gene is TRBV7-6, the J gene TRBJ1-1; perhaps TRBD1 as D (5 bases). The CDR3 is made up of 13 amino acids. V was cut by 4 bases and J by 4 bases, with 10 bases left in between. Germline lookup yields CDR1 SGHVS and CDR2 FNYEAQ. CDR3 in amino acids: CASSWPGTTEAFF. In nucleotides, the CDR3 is TGTGCCAGCAGCTGGCCAGGGACCACTGAAGCTTTCTTT.

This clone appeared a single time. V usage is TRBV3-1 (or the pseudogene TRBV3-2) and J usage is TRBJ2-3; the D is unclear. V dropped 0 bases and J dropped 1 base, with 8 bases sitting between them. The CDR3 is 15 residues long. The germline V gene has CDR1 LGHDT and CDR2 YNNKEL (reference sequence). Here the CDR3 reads CASSQEARGTDTQYF. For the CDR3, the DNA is TGTGCCAGCAGCCAAGAGGCTCGGGGCACAGATACGCAGTATTTT.